The 18 T cell receptor beta chains below were found in one sample sequenced in a study of T cell responses to AZD1222 COVID-19 vaccine. Profiled with immunoSEQ multiplex PCR; TCRdb holds only in-frame clones, not every one. The sample has 100,000 to 150,000 clones, roughly 89% seen once. This material consisted of peripheral blood, taken on day 0 of AZD1222 vaccination. Source of these receptors: an adult in good health.

The chain employs TRBV18 and TRBJ1-1; D is perhaps TRBD1 (6 bases). This CDR3 spans 14 amino acids. The germline V and J ends were trimmed by 2 bases and 0 bases, with 7 bases remaining between them. CDR1 and CDR2 from the germline V gene are KGHSH and LQKENI. CDR3 sequence: CASSPTGMNTEAFF. The CDR3 region has the DNA TGTGCCAGCTCACCAACAGGGATGAACACTGAAGCTTTCTTT.

This clone is a singleton in its sample. The chain carries TRBV5-5 and TRBJ1-6; no definite D call. The germline CDR1 and CDR2 sequences are SGHKS and YYEKEE (reference sequence). CDR3 length: 13 amino acids. With 0 bases removed from V and 7 bases from J, the gap between germline ends came to 5 bases. Here the CDR3 reads CASSLVKNSPLHF. DNA of the CDR3: TGTGCCAGCAGCTTGGTTAAGAATTCACCCCTCCACTTT.

The chain joins TRBV3-1 (or the pseudogene TRBV3-2) to TRBJ2-5; D possibly matches TRBD1 or TRBD2 (5 bases each). V lost 5 bases to trimming and J lost 4 bases, with 17 bases between them. CDR1 is LGHDT and CDR2 is YNNKEL in the germline V gene (reference sequence). This CDR3 comprises 15 residues. The CDR3 reads CASSSVRDGGETQYF. The CDR3 DNA sequence: TGTGCCAGCAGCTCGGTCCGGGACGGCGGAGAGACCCAGTACTTC.

As regards this clone: This sample includes further DNA sequences coding for the same CDR3. V gene TRBV12-3 or TRBV12-4 combines with J gene TRBJ1-3, with no clear D. V lost 3 bases and J lost 4, with 4 bases in between. This CDR3 is built from 12 residues. CDR3 region: CASSFGGNTIYF. CDR3 bases: TGTGCCAGCAGTTTTGGCGGAAACACCATATATTTT.

V is TRBV2 and J is TRBJ1-4; maybe TRBD1 (5 bases). This CDR3 contains 13 residues. The germline V gene encodes CDR1 SNHLY and CDR2 FYNNEI. The V end lost 4 bases, the J end lost 7 bases, and 10 bases lay between the germline ends. This chain's CDR3 is CASSAGGGEKLFF. CDR3 sequence (DNA): TGTGCCAGCAGTGCGGGGGGAGGTGAAAAACTGTTTTTT.

The V call is TRBV30, the J call TRBJ1-5; TRBD1 agrees at 7 bases. Germline V CDR1 and CDR2: GTSNPN, SVGIG (reference sequence). The CDR3 covers 17 residues. V was clipped by 0 bases and J by 0 bases; unmatched bases: 8. CDR3 in amino acids: CAWSVSRDSYSNQPQHF. Here the CDR3 DNA reads TGTGCCTGGAGTGTATCGCGGGACAGTTATAGCAATCAGCCCCAGCATTTT. Complete variable domain (other parts from reference TRBV30 and TRBJ1-5): SQTIHQWPATLVQPVGSPLSLECTVEGTSNPNLYWYRQAAGRGLQLLFYSVGIGQISSEVPQNLSASRPQDRQFILSSKKLLLSDSGFYLCAWSVSRDSYSNQPQHFGDGTRLSIL.

The chain has TRBV7-9 and TRBJ2-7; D not certain. Trimming removed 1 base at V and 2 bases at J, with 9 bases between. The CDR3 runs 14 residues. Germline V gene lookup returns CDR1 SEHNR and CDR2 FQNEAQ (reference sequence). The CDR3 sequence is CASSLGAGAYEQYF. The CDR3 DNA follows: TGTGCCAGCAGCTTAGGGGCAGGCGCCTACGAGCAGTACTTC.

This rearrangement joins TRBV29-1 to TRBJ2-1; 9 bases agree with TRBD1. This CDR3 spans 12 amino acids. J gave up 8 bases and V 3 bases, and 2 bases lay outside the gene matches. CDR1 and CDR2 (germline): SQVTM, ANQGSEA. Here the CDR3 reads CSVEGTGYEQFF. The CDR3 DNA follows: TGCAGCGTTGAGGGGACAGGGTATGAGCAGTTCTTC.

The J gene is TRBJ1-1, the V gene TRBV5-6; D gene ambiguous. V was pared by 6 bases and J by 1 base, with 10 bases between. Looked up from germline, CDR1 is SGHDT and CDR2 is YYEEEE. The CDR3 totals 13 residues. The CDR3, as DNA: TGTGCCAGCACCGAAGATTGGAACACTGAAGCTTTCTTT. The encoded protein is CASTEDWNTEAFF.

The sample holds one count of this clone. The chain couples TRBV5-1 to TRBJ1-6; D gene uncertain. Per germline, CDR1 SGHRS and CDR2 YFSETQ. Trimming stripped 7 bases from V and 5 bases from J, with 16 bases between. The CDR3 runs 15 residues. CDR3 nucleotide sequence: TGCGCCAGCTCCACGATCGGGCAGGATAATTCACCCCTCCACTTT. It translates to CASSTIGQDNSPLHF.

V usage is TRBV6-5 and J usage is TRBJ1-1; a weak D match, TRBD1 (5 bases). V gave up 7 bases and J gave up 3 bases, with 15 bases separating them. The CDR3 spans 14 residues. The V gene's germline CDR1 is MNHEY and CDR2 SVGAGI. This CDR3 reads CASNVGTLYTEAFF. The CDR3 bases are TGTGCCAGCAACGTAGGGACGTTGTACACTGAAGCTTTCTTT.

The CDR3 sequence: CASSVRDRVDSSNQPQHF. In nucleotides, the CDR3 is TGTGCCAGCAGTGTCCGGGACAGGGTTGATTCTAGCAATCAGCCCCAGCATTTT. The gene calls are TRBV6-1 and TRBJ1-5, with 9 nucleotides matching TRBD1. Per the germline V gene, CDR1 is MNHNS and CDR2 is SASEGT. V shed 4 bases and J 0 bases; nucleotides not matched to a gene: 10. This CDR3 has 18 residues.

The chain carries TRBV7-8 and TRBJ1-6; D may be TRBD1 (5 bases). The CDR3 contains 14 residues. Germline lookup yields CDR1 SGHVS and CDR2 FQNEAQ. The V and J ends lost 4 bases and 10 bases respectively, with 14 bases between them. CDR3 region: CASSSNRGGSPLHF. CDR3 in DNA: TGTGCCAGCAGCTCAAATCGTGGGGGATCACCCCTCCACTTT.

There are a few counts of this clone. This chain joins TRBV5-4 and TRBJ2-7, with TRBD1 matching over 8 bases. The CDR3 runs to 15 residues. Trimming removed 1 base from V and 2 bases from J; junction bases left unmatched: 5. The germline V gene encodes CDR1 SGHNT and CDR2 YYREEE (reference sequence). This chain's CDR3 is CASSLPGTGAYEQYF. The CDR3 nucleotides are TGTGCCAGCAGCTTGCCCGGGACAGGAGCCTACGAGCAGTACTTC.

This clone came up once. V usage is TRBV3-1 (or the pseudogene TRBV3-2) and J usage is TRBJ1-5; D remains unclear. CDR1 is LGHDT and CDR2 is YNNKEL in the germline V gene (reference sequence). V lost 0 bases and J lost 0, with 9 bases in between. CDR3 length: 16 residues. DNA for the CDR3: TGTGCCAGCAGCCAAGAGTGTTCCTATAGCAATCAGCCCCAGCATTTT. The encoded protein is CASSQECSYSNQPQHF.

The chain uses TRBV5-6 and TRBJ1-1, with a weak D call TRBD1 (6 bases). Germline V lookup: CDR1 SGHDT, CDR2 YYEEEE. The CDR3 loop spans 15 amino acids. Trimming removed 3 bases from V and 4 bases from J, with 16 bases in between. The CDR3 region has the DNA TGTGCCAGCAGCTCCATACTTCGGGGGCCCACTGAAGCTTTCTTT. As protein: CASSSILRGPTEAFF.

The chain recombines TRBV6-5 with TRBJ2-1, with D unclear. This CDR3 contains 15 residues. Germline V gives CDR1 MNHEY, CDR2 SVGAGI. V was trimmed by 0 bases and J by 5 bases, leaving 11 bases between them. Here the CDR3 reads CASSYSRRQHNEQFF. In DNA, the CDR3 is TGTGCCAGCAGTTACTCAAGACGGCAGCACAATGAGCAGTTCTTC.

The genes are TRBV25-1 and TRBJ1-1; no clear D gene. Trimming pared 8 bases from V and 3 bases from J, leaving 16 bases between. Germline CDR1 reads MGHDK; CDR2 reads SYGVNS. The CDR3 spans 14 residues. The CDR3 DNA reads as TGTGCCAGCTCCACCCCAGGAGGGTACACTGAAGCTTTCTTT. This gives the protein CASSTPGGYTEAFF.